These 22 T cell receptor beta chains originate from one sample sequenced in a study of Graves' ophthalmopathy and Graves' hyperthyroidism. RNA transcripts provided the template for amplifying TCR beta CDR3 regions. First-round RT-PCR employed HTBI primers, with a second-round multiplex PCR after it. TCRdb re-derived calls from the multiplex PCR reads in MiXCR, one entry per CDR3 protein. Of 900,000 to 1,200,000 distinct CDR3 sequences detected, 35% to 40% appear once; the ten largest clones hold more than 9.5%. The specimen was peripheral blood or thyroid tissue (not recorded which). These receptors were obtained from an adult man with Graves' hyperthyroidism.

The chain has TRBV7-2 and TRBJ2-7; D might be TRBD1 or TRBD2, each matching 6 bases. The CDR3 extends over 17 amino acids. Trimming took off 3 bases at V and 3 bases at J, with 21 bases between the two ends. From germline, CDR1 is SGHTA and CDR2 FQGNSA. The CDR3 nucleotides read TGTGCCAGCAGCTTTTTCAGCGGTTGGGGGGCCAGCTACGAGCAGTACTTC. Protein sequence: CASSFFSGWGASYEQYF.

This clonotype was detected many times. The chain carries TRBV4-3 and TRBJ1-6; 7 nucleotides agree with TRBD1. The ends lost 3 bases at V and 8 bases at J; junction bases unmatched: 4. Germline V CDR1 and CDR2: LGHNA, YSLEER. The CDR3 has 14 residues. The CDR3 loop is CASSHGDSYSPLHF. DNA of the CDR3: TGCGCCAGCAGCCATGGGGACAGTTATTCACCCCTCCACTTT.

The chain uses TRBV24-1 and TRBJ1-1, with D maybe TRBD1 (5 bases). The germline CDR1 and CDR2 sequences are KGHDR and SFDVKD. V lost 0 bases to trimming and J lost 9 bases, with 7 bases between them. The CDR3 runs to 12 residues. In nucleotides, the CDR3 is TGTGCCACCAGTGATTTGCAGGGTAAAGCTTTCTTT. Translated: CATSDLQGKAFF.

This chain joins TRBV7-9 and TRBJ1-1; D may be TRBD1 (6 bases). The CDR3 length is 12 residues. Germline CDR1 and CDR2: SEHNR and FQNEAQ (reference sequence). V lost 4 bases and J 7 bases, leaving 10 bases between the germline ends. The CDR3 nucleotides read TGTGCCAGCAGCTACGAGGGGGGTGAAGCTTTCTTT. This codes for CASSYEGGEAFF. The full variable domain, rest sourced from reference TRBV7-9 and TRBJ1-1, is DTGVSQNPRHKITKRGQNVTFRCDPISEHNRLYWYRQTLGQGPEFLTYFQNEAQLEKSRLLSDRFSAERPKGSFSTLEIQRTEQGDSAMYLCASSYEGGEAFFGQGTRLTVV.

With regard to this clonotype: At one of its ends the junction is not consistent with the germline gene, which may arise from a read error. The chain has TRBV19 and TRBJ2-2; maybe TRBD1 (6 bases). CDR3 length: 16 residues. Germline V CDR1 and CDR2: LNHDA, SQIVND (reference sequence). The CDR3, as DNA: TGTGCCAGTAGTTCTCAGGGGACCGCGAACACCGAGGAGCTGTTTTTT. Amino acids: CASSSQGTANTEELFF. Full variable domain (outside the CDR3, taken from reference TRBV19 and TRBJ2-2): DGGITQSPKYLFRKEGQNVTLSCEQNLNHDAMYWYRQDPGQGLRLIYYSQIVNDFQKGDIAEGYSVSREKKESFPLTVTSAQKNPTAFYLCASSSQGTANTEELFFGEGSRLTVL.

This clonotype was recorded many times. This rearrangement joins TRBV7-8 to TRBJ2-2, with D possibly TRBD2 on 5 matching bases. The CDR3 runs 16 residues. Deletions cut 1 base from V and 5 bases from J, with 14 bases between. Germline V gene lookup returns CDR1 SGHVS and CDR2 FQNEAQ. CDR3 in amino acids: CASSLGISVGTGELFF. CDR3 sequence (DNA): TGTGCCAGCAGCTTAGGGATTAGCGTGGGGACCGGGGAGCTGTTTTTT.

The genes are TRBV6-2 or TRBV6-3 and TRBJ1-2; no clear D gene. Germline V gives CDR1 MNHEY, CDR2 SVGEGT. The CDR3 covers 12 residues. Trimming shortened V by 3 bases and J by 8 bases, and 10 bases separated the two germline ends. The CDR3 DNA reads TGTGCCAGCAGTTATCCGCAGGAAGGCTACACCTTC. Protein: CASSYPQEGYTF.

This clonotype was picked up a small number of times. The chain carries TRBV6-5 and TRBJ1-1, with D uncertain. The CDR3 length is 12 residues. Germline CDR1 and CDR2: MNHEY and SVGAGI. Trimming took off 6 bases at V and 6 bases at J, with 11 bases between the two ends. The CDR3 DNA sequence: TGTGCCAGCAGAAATGCGGGGTCTGAAGCTTTCTTT. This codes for CASRNAGSEAFF.

CDR3 in amino acids: CAISQDMEFPQETQYF. The CDR3 DNA follows: TGTGCCATCAGCCAAGATATGGAGTTTCCCCAAGAGACCCAGTACTTC. The rearrangement links TRBV10-3 to TRBJ2-5; no clear D gene. The V end was cut by 6 bases, the J end by 1 base, with 18 bases between. This CDR3 spans 16 amino acids. Germline V lookup: CDR1 ENHRY, CDR2 SYGVKD.

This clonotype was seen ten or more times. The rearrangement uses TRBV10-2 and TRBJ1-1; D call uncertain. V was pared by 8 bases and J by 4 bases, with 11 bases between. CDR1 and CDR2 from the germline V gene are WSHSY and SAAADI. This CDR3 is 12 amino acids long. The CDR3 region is CASLGVRTEAFF. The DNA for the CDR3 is TGCGCCAGCCTCGGGGTGCGCACTGAAGCTTTCTTT.

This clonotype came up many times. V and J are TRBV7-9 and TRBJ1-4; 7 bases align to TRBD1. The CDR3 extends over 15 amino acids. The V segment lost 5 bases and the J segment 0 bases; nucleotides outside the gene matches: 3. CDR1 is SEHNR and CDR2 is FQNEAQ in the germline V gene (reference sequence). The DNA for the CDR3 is TGTGCCAGCAGCCGTGGGACAGCAACTAATGAAAAACTGTTTTTT. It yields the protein CASSRGTATNEKLFF.

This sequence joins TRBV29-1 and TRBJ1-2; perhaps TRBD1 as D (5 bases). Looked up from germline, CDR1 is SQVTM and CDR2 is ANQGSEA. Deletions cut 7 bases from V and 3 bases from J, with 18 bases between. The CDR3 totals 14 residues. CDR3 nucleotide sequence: TGCAGCGACCCGGTTCGGCAGGGCCACTATGGCTACACCTTC. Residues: CSDPVRQGHYGYTF.

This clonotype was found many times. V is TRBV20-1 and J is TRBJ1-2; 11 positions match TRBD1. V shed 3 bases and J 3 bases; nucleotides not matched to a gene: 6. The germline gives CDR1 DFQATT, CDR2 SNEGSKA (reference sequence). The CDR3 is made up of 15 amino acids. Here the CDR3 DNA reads TGCAGTGCTAGGATAGGACAGGGGGCTTACTATGGCTACACCTTC. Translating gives CSARIGQGAYYGYTF.

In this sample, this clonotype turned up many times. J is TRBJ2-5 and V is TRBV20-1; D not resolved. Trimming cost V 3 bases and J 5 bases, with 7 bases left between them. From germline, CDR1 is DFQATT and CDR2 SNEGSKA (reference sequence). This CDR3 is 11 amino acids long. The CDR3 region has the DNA TGCAGTGCTAGTTCCCTGGAGACCCAGTACTTC. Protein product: CSASSLETQYF.

The CDR3 nucleotides are TGTGCCAGCAGCTCACCGGGACAGCAATACACAGATACGCAGTATTTT. Encoded protein: CASSSPGQQYTDTQYF. The rearrangement links TRBV7-2 to TRBJ2-3, with 7 bases matching TRBD1. This CDR3 is built from 16 residues. CDR1 SGHTA and CDR2 FQGNSA come from the germline V gene. V dropped 4 bases and J dropped 2; count of bases not matched to a gene: 9.

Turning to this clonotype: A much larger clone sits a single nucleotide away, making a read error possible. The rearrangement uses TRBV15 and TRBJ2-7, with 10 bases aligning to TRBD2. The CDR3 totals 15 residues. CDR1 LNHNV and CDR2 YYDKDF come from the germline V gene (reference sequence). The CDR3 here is CASSVGTSDSYEQYF. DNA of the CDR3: TGTGCCAGCAGCGTAGGGACTAGCGACTCCTACGAGCAGTACTTC.

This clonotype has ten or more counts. CDR3 in amino acids: CASSGREVYQETQYF. Here the CDR3 DNA reads TGCGCCAGCAGTGGGAGAGAGGTGTACCAAGAGACCCAGTACTTC. V usage is TRBV10-1 and J usage is TRBJ2-5, with D unclear. V was cut by 4 bases and J by 0 bases, with 12 bases left in between. The germline V gene encodes CDR1 WNHNN and CDR2 SYGVQD (reference sequence). The CDR3 is 15 amino acids.

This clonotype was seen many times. The CDR3 DNA reads TGCGCCAGCAGCCAAGGCCTAGCGGGGAACGAGCAGTACTTC. This gives the protein CASSQGLAGNEQYF. The rearrangement uses TRBV4-3 and TRBJ2-7; 9 nucleotides agree with TRBD2. V shed 1 base, J shed 5 bases, and the junction held 3 bases outside the gene matches. The CDR3 has 14 residues. In germline, CDR1 is LGHNA, CDR2 YSLEER.

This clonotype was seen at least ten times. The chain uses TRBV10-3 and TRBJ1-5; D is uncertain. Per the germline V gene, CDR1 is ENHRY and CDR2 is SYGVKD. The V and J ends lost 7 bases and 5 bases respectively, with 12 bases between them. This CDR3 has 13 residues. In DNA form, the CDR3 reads TGTGCCATCACACCGGCGGAACATCAGCCCCAGCATTTT. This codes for CAITPAEHQPQHF.

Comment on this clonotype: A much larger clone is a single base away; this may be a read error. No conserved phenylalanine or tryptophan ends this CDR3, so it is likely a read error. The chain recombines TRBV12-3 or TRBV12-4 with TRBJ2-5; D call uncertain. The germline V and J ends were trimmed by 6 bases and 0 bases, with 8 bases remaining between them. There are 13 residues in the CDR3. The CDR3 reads CASRNHNQETQYS. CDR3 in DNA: TGTGCCAGCAGGAACCATAACCAAGAGACCCAGTACTCC.

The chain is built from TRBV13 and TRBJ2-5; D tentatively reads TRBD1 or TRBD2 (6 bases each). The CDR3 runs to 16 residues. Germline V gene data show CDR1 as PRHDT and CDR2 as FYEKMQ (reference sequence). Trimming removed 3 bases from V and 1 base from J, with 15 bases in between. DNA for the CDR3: TGTGCCAGCAGCTTGAGGGGGGCGATAGGCCAAGAGACCCAGTACTTC. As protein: CASSLRGAIGQETQYF.

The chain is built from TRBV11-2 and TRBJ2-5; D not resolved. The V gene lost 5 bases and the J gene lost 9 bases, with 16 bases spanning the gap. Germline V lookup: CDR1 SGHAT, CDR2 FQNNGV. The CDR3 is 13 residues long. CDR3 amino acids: CASSLELDQPQYF. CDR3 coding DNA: TGTGCCAGCAGCCTGGAACTTGATCAGCCCCAGTACTTC.